A selection of T cell receptor beta chains follows, all from one sample in a study of shared clonotypes between healthy human individuals. Produced via immunoSEQ multiplex PCR; TCRdb's table is partial and in-frame only. The sample has about 710,000 clones; approximately 77% are singletons. Material for sequencing was memory CD4+ T cells sorted from blood. These receptors all come from a young woman in good health. Each CDR3 is given with its conserved first and last residue. The D gene is left open where the match is weak. The listing skips clone size in some rows; elsewhere it reads once, few, many or a size class.

d_call: NA; v_call: TRBV28; clone_size: NA; j_call: TRBJ1-1; cdr3_nt: TGTGCCAGCAGACGGGGCAGGCCGAACACTGAAGCTTTCTTT; cdr3_aa: CASRRGRPNTEAFF
d_call: NA; v_call: TRBV5-1; clone_size: NA; j_call: TRBJ2-7; cdr3_nt: TGCGCCAGCAGCTCCGGTCTCGATCCCTACGAGCAGTACTTC; cdr3_aa: CASSSGLDPYEQYF
d_call: NA; v_call: TRBV29-1; clone_size: NA; j_call: TRBJ1-2; cdr3_nt: TGCAGCGTAGAGCCCCGGGCCCTCCTGAAGAATGGCTACACCTTC; cdr3_aa: CSVEPRALLKNGYTF
d_call: NA; v_call: TRBV7-2; clone_size: once; j_call: TRBJ2-1; cdr3_nt: TGTGCCAGCAGCCTGGCGGTCGTGTCTAGCGATCGACACAATGAGCAGTTCTTC; cdr3_aa: CASSLAVVSSDRHNEQFF
d_call: NA; v_call: TRBV30; clone_size: many; j_call: TRBJ1-1; cdr3_nt: TGTGCCTGGAGTGTTATGCGGGAGACTGAAGCTTTCTTT; cdr3_aa: CAWSVMRETEAFF
d_call: TRBD2; v_call: TRBV4-1; clone_size: NA; j_call: TRBJ2-2; cdr3_nt: TGCGCCAGCGGACTAGCGGGAGCATCCACCGGGGAGCTGTTTTTT; cdr3_aa: CASGLAGASTGELFF
d_call: TRBD2; v_call: TRBV5-1; clone_size: NA; j_call: TRBJ2-1; cdr3_nt: TGCGCCAGCAGACCTAGCGGGAGGCACTCCTACAATGAGCAGTTCTTC; cdr3_aa: CASRPSGRHSYNEQFF
d_call: NA; v_call: TRBV19; clone_size: NA; j_call: TRBJ2-1; cdr3_nt: TGTGCCAGTAGTATATTCCGCCAGTCGCTAGCCCCCTACAATGAGCAGTTCTTC; cdr3_aa: CASSIFRQSLAPYNEQFF
d_call: NA; v_call: TRBV27; clone_size: NA; j_call: TRBJ1-2; cdr3_nt: TGTGCCAGCAGTTTACAAGGAAACTATGGCTACACCTTC; cdr3_aa: CASSLQGNYGYTF
d_call: TRBD2; v_call: TRBV10-2; clone_size: NA; j_call: TRBJ2-5; cdr3_nt: TGCGCCAGCAGCAGGTGGTCGGCGGGAGGAGAGACCCAGTACTTC; cdr3_aa: CASSRWSAGGETQYF
d_call: TRBD2; v_call: TRBV7-2; clone_size: NA; j_call: TRBJ2-5; cdr3_nt: TGTGCCAGCAGCTCCGGAGCGGGGATGGGGGAGACCCAGTACTTC; cdr3_aa: CASSSGAGMGETQYF
d_call: NA; v_call: TRBV15; clone_size: NA; j_call: TRBJ2-5; cdr3_nt: TGTGCCACCAGCAGAGATCGCCTAGCTGGGGAGACCCAGTACTTC; cdr3_aa: CATSRDRLAGETQYF
d_call: TRBD2; v_call: TRBV4-1; clone_size: once; j_call: TRBJ2-1; cdr3_nt: TGCGCCAGCAGCCAAGGGAGTAGCGGGATTTATGAGCAGTTCTTC; cdr3_aa: CASSQGSSGIYEQFF
d_call: TRBD1; v_call: TRBV5-5; clone_size: NA; j_call: TRBJ2-3; cdr3_nt: TGTGCCAGCAGCCTAAAAGGGACAGGGGGCACAGATACGCAGTATTTT; cdr3_aa: CASSLKGTGGTDTQYF
d_call: TRBD1; v_call: TRBV29-1; clone_size: NA; j_call: TRBJ1-2; cdr3_nt: TGCAGCTCTAGGACAGGCGCCTATGGCTACACCTTC; cdr3_aa: CSSRTGAYGYTF
d_call: NA; v_call: TRBV19; clone_size: NA; j_call: TRBJ2-2; cdr3_nt: TGTGCCAGTAGCGTCGGGGTTAACACCGGGGAGCTGTTTTTT; cdr3_aa: CASSVGVNTGELFF
d_call: TRBD2; v_call: TRBV28; clone_size: NA; j_call: TRBJ2-7; cdr3_nt: TGTGCCAGCGGAAGACTAGCGGGAGGGGGCGAGCAGTACTTC; cdr3_aa: CASGRLAGGGEQYF
d_call: NA; v_call: TRBV2; clone_size: NA; j_call: TRBJ1-2; cdr3_nt: TGTGCCAGCAGTGGCGACTCGGGTAGAGGCTACACCTTC; cdr3_aa: CASSGDSGRGYTF
d_call: TRBD2; v_call: TRBV2; clone_size: NA; j_call: TRBJ2-2; cdr3_nt: TGTGCCAGCAGATCTAGCGGGAGCAGAACCGGGGAGCTGTTTTTT; cdr3_aa: CASRSSGSRTGELFF
d_call: TRBD1; v_call: TRBV5-1; clone_size: NA; j_call: TRBJ2-1; cdr3_nt: TGCGCCAGCAGCTTGTGGACAGGACCTCGCAATGAGCAGTTCTTC; cdr3_aa: CASSLWTGPRNEQFF
d_call: NA; v_call: TRBV7-9; clone_size: NA; j_call: TRBJ2-5; cdr3_nt: TGTGCCAGCAGCCCCCGGTCCAGCGAGACCCAGTACTTC; cdr3_aa: CASSPRSSETQYF
d_call: NA; v_call: TRBV19; clone_size: NA; j_call: TRBJ1-1; cdr3_nt: TGTGCCAGTAGTATAGTGGACACCGGGTCCACTGAAGCTTTCTTT; cdr3_aa: CASSIVDTGSTEAFF
d_call: TRBD2; v_call: TRBV4-2; clone_size: NA; j_call: TRBJ2-1; cdr3_nt: TGTGCCAGCAGCCAACCGGGACTAGCGGAGGGAGGTGAGCAGTTCTTC; cdr3_aa: CASSQPGLAEGGEQFF
d_call: NA; v_call: TRBV7-2; clone_size: many; j_call: TRBJ2-7; cdr3_nt: TGTGCCAGCAGCGAAGCCGGGACACCTGTAACCTACGAGCAGTACTTC; cdr3_aa: CASSEAGTPVTYEQYF
d_call: NA; v_call: TRBV2; clone_size: few; j_call: TRBJ2-2; cdr3_nt: TGTGCCAGCAGTGAGTACGGGGAGCTGTTTTTT; cdr3_aa: CASSEYGELFF
d_call: NA; v_call: TRBV14; clone_size: NA; j_call: TRBJ1-2; cdr3_nt: TGTGCCAGCAGCCAAGGGCAGATCTATGGCTACACCTTC; cdr3_aa: CASSQGQIYGYTF
d_call: NA; v_call: TRBV5-8; clone_size: NA; j_call: TRBJ2-1; cdr3_nt: TGTGCCAGCAGCTTGGCCACCCCCTACAATGAGCAGTTCTTC; cdr3_aa: CASSLATPYNEQFF
d_call: TRBD2; v_call: TRBV5-1; clone_size: NA; j_call: TRBJ2-5; cdr3_nt: TGCGCCAGCAGCCAAACTAGCGAACAAGAGACCCAGTACTTC; cdr3_aa: CASSQTSEQETQYF
d_call: TRBD1; v_call: TRBV19; clone_size: few; j_call: TRBJ2-7; cdr3_nt: TGTGCCAGTCGACGACAGGGTGGCGACGAGCAGTACTTC; cdr3_aa: CASRRQGGDEQYF
d_call: TRBD2; v_call: TRBV7-2; clone_size: NA; j_call: TRBJ2-7; cdr3_nt: TGTGCCAGCAGCGTTAAAACTAGCGGGATTACCTACGAGCAGTACTTC; cdr3_aa: CASSVKTSGITYEQYF
d_call: NA; v_call: TRBV7-2; clone_size: NA; j_call: TRBJ2-4; cdr3_nt: TGTGCCAGCAGCCCCCGAGTAGGAAACATTCAGTACTTC; cdr3_aa: CASSPRVGNIQYF
d_call: NA; v_call: TRBV30; clone_size: NA; j_call: TRBJ2-7; cdr3_nt: TGTGCCTGGAGTGCAGTGACTACCAACGAGCAGTACTTC; cdr3_aa: CAWSAVTTNEQYF
d_call: TRBD1; v_call: TRBV19; clone_size: NA; j_call: TRBJ1-5; cdr3_nt: TGTGCCAGTAGTTCTGAAGTGGGACAGGGCCGAAGGCCCCAGCATTTT; cdr3_aa: CASSSEVGQGRRPQHF
d_call: NA; v_call: TRBV28; clone_size: many; j_call: TRBJ2-7; cdr3_nt: TGTGCCAGCAGTTTATATGTACCCCCAGGGGAGCAGTACTTC; cdr3_aa: CASSLYVPPGEQYF
d_call: TRBD1; v_call: TRBV6-5; clone_size: NA; j_call: TRBJ2-1; cdr3_nt: TGTGCCAGCAGTTACTCGACGGGACAGGGCCACAATGAGCAGTTCTTC; cdr3_aa: CASSYSTGQGHNEQFF
d_call: NA; v_call: TRBV29-1; clone_size: NA; j_call: TRBJ2-1; cdr3_nt: TGCAGCGTTGACTCGGGAAATGAGCAGTTCTTC; cdr3_aa: CSVDSGNEQFF
d_call: NA; v_call: TRBV19; clone_size: few; j_call: TRBJ1-1; cdr3_nt: TGTGCCAGTAGTATGGAGCAGGGTGAAGCTTTCTTT; cdr3_aa: CASSMEQGEAFF
d_call: NA; v_call: TRBV7-3; clone_size: once; j_call: TRBJ2-3; cdr3_nt: TGTGCCAGCAGCTTAACGACAGACTACCTCACAGATACGCAGTATTTT; cdr3_aa: CASSLTTDYLTDTQYF
d_call: TRBD2; v_call: TRBV6-5; clone_size: NA; j_call: TRBJ2-5; cdr3_nt: TGTGCCAGCAGTTATGGACTAGCGGGAGAGACCCAGTACTTC; cdr3_aa: CASSYGLAGETQYF